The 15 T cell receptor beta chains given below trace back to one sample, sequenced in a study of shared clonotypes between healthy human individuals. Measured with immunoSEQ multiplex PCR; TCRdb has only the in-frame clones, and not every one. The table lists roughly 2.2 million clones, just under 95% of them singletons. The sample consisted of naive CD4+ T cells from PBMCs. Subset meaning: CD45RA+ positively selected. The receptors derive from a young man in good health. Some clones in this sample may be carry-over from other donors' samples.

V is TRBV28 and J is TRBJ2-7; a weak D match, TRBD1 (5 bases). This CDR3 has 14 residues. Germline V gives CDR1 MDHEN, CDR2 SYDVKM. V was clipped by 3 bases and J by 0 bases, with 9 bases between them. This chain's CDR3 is CASSLTVLSYEQYF. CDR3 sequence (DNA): TGTGCCAGCAGTTTGACAGTCCTCTCCTACGAGCAGTACTTC.

The CDR3 sequence: CASSISLGNIQYF. CDR3 in DNA: TGTGCCAGTAGTATTTCACTTGGAAACATTCAGTACTTC. The chain links TRBV19 to TRBJ2-4; no clear D gene. Trimming stripped 3 bases from V and 6 bases from J, with 9 bases between. The CDR3 sequence is 13 residues long. Germline values: CDR1 LNHDA, CDR2 SQIVND (reference sequence).

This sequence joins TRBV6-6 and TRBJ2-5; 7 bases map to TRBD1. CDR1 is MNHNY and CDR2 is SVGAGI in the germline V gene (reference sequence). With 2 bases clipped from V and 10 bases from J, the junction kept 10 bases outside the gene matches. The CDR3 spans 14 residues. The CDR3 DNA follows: TGTGCCAGCAGTTACGGGGGCAGGGGGAGAAGCCAGTACTTC. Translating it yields CASSYGGRGRSQYF.

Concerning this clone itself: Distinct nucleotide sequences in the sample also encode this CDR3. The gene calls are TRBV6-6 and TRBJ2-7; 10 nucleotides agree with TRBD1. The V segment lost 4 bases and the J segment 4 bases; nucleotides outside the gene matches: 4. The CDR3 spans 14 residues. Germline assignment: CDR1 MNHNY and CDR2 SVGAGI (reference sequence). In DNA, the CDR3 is TGTGCCAGCAGTTCGGGACAGGGGACTTACGAGCAGTACTTC. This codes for CASSSGQGTYEQYF.

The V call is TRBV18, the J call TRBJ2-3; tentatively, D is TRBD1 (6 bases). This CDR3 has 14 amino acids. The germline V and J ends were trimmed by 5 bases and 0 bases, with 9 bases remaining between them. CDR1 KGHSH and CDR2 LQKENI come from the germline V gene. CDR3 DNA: TGTGCCAGCTCAGGGACACTTAGCACAGATACGCAGTATTTT. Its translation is CASSGTLSTDTQYF.

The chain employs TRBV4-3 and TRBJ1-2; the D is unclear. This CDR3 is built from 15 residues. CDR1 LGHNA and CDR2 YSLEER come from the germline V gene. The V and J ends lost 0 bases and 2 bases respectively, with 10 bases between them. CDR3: CASSQEWLQNYGYTF. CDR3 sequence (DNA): TGCGCCAGCAGCCAAGAATGGCTCCAAAACTATGGCTACACCTTC.

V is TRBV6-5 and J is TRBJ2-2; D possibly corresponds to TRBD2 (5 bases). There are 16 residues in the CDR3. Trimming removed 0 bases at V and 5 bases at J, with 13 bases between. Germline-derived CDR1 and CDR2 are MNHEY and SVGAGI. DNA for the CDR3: TGTGCCAGCAGTTACTCGCAACTAGGAGGTACCGGGGAGCTGTTTTTT. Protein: CASSYSQLGGTGELFF.

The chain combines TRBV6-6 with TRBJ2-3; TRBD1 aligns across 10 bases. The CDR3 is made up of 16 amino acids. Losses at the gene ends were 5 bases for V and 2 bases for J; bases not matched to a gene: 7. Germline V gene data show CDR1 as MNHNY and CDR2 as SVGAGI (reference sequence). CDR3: CASSSGTGENTDTQYF. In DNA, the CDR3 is TGTGCCAGCAGTAGCGGGACAGGGGAGAACACAGATACGCAGTATTTT.

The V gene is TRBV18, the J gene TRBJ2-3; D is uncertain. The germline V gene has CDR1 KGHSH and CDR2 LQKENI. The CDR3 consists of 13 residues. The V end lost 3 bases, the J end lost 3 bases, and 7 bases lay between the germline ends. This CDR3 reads CASSPQRTDTQYF. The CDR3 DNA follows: TGTGCCAGCTCACCGCAGAGGACAGATACGCAGTATTTT.

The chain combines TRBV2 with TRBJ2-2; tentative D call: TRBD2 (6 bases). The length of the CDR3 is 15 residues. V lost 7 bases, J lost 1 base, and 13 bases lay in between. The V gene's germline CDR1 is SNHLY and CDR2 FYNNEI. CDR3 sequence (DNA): TGTGCCAGCAAAGGTGGTAGCGGGAACACCGGGGAGCTGTTTTTT. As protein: CASKGGSGNTGELFF.

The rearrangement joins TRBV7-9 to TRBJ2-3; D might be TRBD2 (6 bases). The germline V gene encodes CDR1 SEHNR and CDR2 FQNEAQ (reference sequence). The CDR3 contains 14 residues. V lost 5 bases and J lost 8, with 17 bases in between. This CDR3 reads CASSGGGTPATQYF. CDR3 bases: TGTGCCAGCAGCGGAGGAGGGACCCCCGCTACGCAGTATTTT.

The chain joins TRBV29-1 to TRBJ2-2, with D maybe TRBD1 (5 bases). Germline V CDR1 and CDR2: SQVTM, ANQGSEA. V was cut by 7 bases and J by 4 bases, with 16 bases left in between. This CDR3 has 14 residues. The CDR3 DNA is TGCAGCGGAGGACAAGGGAAAGGCACCGGGGAGCTGTTTTTT. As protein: CSGGQGKGTGELFF.

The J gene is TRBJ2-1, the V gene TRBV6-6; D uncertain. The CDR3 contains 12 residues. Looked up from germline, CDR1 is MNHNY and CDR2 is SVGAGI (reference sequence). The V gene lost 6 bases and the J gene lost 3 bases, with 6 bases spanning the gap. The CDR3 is CASSPIYNEQFF. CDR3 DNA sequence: TGTGCCAGCAGCCCCATCTACAATGAGCAGTTCTTC.

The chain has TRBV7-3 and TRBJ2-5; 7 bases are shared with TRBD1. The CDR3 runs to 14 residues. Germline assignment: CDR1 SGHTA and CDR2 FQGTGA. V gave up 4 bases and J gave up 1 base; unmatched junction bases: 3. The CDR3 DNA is TGTGCCAGCAGCTCGACAGGGTCCCAAGAGACCCAGTACTTC. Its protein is CASSSTGSQETQYF.

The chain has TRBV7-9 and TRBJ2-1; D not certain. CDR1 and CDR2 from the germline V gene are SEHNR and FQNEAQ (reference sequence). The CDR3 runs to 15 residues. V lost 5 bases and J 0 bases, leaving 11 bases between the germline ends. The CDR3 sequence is CASSLNGDSYNEQFF. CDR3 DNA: TGTGCCAGCAGCCTTAACGGAGACTCCTACAATGAGCAGTTCTTC.